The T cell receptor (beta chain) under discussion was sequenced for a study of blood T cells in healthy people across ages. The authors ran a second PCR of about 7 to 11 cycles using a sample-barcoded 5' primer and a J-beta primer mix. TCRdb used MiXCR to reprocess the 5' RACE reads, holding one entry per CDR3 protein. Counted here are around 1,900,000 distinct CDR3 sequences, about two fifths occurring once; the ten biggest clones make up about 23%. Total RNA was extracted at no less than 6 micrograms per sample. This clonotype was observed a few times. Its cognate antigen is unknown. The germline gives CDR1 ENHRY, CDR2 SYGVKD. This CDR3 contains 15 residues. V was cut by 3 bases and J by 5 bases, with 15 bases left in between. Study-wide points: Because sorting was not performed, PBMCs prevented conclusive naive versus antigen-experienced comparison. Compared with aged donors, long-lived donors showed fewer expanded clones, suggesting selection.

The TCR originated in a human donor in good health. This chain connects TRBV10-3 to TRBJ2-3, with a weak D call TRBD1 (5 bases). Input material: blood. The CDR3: CAISDPPGLQDTQYF. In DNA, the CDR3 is TGTGCCATCAGTGACCCCCCAGGGCTCCAAGATACGCAGTATTTT.